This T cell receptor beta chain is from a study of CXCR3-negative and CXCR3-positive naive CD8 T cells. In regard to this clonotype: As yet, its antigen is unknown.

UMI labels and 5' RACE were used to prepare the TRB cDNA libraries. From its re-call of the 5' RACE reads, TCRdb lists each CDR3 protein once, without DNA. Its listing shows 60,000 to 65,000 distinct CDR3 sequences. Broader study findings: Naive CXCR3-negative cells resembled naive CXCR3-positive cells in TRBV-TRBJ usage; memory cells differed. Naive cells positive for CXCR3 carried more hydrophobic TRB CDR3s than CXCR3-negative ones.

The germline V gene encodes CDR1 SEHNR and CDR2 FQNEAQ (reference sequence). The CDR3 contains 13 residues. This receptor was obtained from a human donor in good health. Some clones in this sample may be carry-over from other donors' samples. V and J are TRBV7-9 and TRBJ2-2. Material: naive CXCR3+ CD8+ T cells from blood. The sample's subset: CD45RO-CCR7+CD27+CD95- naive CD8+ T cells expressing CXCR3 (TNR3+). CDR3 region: CASSFSGSGELFF.